Presented here are 10 T cell receptor beta chains from one specimen sequenced in a study of cytomegalovirus exposure and HLA in healthy donors. The PCR employed 60 Vbeta primers together with 13 Jbeta primers. Sequencing used immunoSEQ multiplex PCR; TCRdb keeps in-frame clones, though not all of them. The sample carries about 180,000 clones, about 69% recorded once. The sequencing input was PBMCs. All receptors derive from a male donor in good health and CMV-seronegative.

This clone was counted between two and nine times. The chain has TRBV5-1 and TRBJ1-4, with D unresolved. V was trimmed by 1 base and J by 2 bases, leaving 9 bases between them. The CDR3 is 15 residues long. CDR1 is SGHRS, CDR2 YFSETQ, per germline. The chain's CDR3 is CASSLQGGTNEKLFF. The CDR3 DNA sequence: TGCGCCAGCAGCTTGCAAGGCGGGACTAATGAAAAACTGTTTTTT. Supplemented by reference TRBV5-1 and TRBJ1-4, the full variable domain reads KAGVTQTPRYLIKTRGQQVTLSCSPISGHRSVSWYQQTPGQGLQFLFEYFSETQRNKGNFPGRFSGRQFSNSRSEMNVSTLELGDSALYLCASSLQGGTNEKLFFGSGTQLSVL.

The rearrangement links TRBV19 to TRBJ1-1; TRBD1 might be the D (5 bases). V lost 6 bases, J lost 5 bases, and 16 bases lay in between. Per germline, CDR1 LNHDA and CDR2 SQIVND (reference sequence). The CDR3 has 14 residues. The CDR3 loop reads CASRLLGGGTEAFF. The CDR3 DNA is TGTGCCAGTAGACTCCTCGGGGGTGGAACTGAAGCTTTCTTT.

The chain uses TRBV25-1 and TRBJ1-2; TRBD1 might be the D (6 bases). CDR3 length equals 14 residues. Looked up from germline, CDR1 is MGHDK and CDR2 is SYGVNS. V was pared by 3 bases and J by 8 bases, with 16 bases between. CDR3 coding DNA: TGTGCCAGCAGTGACCCTGGGGGGGCAGAGGGCTACACCTTC. Its protein is CASSDPGGAEGYTF.

The chain is built from TRBV19 and TRBJ2-7, with TRBD1 matching over 12 bases. Germline V lookup: CDR1 LNHDA, CDR2 SQIVND (reference sequence). J gave up 6 bases and V 5 bases, and 2 bases lay outside the gene matches. This CDR3 is built from 13 residues. The CDR3 spells CASSGTGGSEQYF. Written as DNA, the CDR3 is TGTGCCAGTAGTGGGACAGGGGGCTCCGAGCAGTACTTC.

V is TRBV27 and J is TRBJ1-5; 7 nucleotides line up with TRBD1. The length of the CDR3 is 17 residues. With V trimmed by 8 bases and J by 9 bases, 22 bases remained unmatched. Germline loops: CDR1 MNHEY, CDR2 SMNVEV (reference sequence). As DNA, the CDR3 is TGTGCCAGCGCTGCGCGGGGAGACAGGGAGTTCCGGAGGCCCCAGCATTTT. It yields the protein CASAARGDREFRRPQHF.

The J gene is TRBJ1-1, the V gene TRBV27, with unresolved D. The CDR3 length is 13 residues. Germline CDR1 MNHEY, CDR2 SMNVEV (reference sequence). Deletions cut 6 bases from V and 0 bases from J, with 8 bases between. This CDR3 is CASSHGVNTEAFF. In DNA form, the CDR3 reads TGTGCCAGCAGCCACGGGGTGAACACTGAAGCTTTCTTT.

The chain has TRBV6-5 and TRBJ1-6, with TRBD1 as a possible D gene (6 bases). This CDR3 has 14 amino acids. Germline-derived CDR1 and CDR2 are MNHEY and SVGAGI. Trimming shortened V by 5 bases and J by 11 bases, and 16 bases separated the two germline ends. CDR3 DNA: TGTGCCAGCAGTCCGGAGACAGGTTTGGCACCCCTCCACTTT. Its protein product is CASSPETGLAPLHF.

The V and J genes are TRBV21-1 and TRBJ1-1; the table's D call, TRBD1, was not checked against the DNA. TRBV21-1 is a documented pseudogene. The CDR3 runs to 19 residues. This CDR3 reads CASSISHWGQGEMNTEAFF. The DNA of the CDR3 is TGTGCCAGCAGCATTTCCCATTGGGGACAGGGAGAGATGAACACTGAAGCTTTCTTT.

The chain combines TRBV28 with TRBJ2-1, with D perhaps matching TRBD1 (5 bases). Germline V CDR1 and CDR2: MDHEN, SYDVKM. The CDR3 length is 16 residues. Trimming cost V 2 bases and J 2 bases, with 13 bases left between them. The CDR3 coding sequence is TGTGCCAGCAGTTTAGGGTGGCAGGGCCCCTACAATGAGCAGTTCTTC. Protein: CASSLGWQGPYNEQFF.

CDR3 DNA: TGTGCCAGCAGTGCCCCGAGGACTAGCCCTTCTCACAATGAGCAGTTCTTC. It is translated as CASSAPRTSPSHNEQFF. The chain combines TRBV2 with TRBJ2-1; 8 bases match TRBD2. Germline lookup yields CDR1 SNHLY and CDR2 FYNNEI. J gave up 5 bases and V 4 bases, and 13 bases lay outside the gene matches. The CDR3 has 17 residues.